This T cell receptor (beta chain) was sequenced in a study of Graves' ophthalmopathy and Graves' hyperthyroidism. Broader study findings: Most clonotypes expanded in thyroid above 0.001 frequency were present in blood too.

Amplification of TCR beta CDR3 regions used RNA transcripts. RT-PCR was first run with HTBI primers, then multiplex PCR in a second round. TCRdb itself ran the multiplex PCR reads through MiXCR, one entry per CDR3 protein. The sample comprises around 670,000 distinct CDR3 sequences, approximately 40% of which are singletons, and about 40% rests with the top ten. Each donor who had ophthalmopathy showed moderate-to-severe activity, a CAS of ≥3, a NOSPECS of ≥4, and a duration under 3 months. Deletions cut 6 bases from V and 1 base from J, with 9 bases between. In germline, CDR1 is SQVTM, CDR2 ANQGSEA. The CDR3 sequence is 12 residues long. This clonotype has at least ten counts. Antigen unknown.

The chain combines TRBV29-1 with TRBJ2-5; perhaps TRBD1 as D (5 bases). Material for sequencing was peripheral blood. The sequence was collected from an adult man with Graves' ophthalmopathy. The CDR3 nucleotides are TGCAGCGTGGCACAGGCCCAAGAGACCCAGTACTTC. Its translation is CSVAQAQETQYF.